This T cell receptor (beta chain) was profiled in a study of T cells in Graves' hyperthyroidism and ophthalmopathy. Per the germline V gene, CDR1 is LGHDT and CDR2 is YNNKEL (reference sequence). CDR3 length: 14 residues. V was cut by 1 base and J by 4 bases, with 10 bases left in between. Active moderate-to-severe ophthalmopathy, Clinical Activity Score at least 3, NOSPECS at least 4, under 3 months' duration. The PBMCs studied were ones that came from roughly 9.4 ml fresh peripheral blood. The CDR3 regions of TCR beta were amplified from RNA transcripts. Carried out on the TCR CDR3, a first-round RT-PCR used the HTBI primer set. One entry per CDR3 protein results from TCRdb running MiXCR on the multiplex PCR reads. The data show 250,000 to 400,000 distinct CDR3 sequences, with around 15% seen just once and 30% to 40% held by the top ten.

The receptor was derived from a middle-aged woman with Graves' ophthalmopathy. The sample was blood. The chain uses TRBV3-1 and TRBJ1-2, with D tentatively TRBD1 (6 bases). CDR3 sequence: CASSQVRGGYGYTF. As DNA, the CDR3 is TGTGCCAGCAGCCAAGTCAGGGGCGGCTATGGCTACACCTTC.